The 9 T cell receptor beta chains below were found in one sample sequenced in a study of PD-1 blockade in classical Hodgkin lymphoma (TCRdb year 2020). Libraries were made using the immunoSEQ multiplex PCR assay. TCRdb mirrors the immuneACCESS table, restricted to in-frame sequences. Some clones are absent from its copies; in checked studies, under half trace to an unresolved V gene, and the reason for the others is unknown. Present in this sample are roughly 70,000 clones, about 93% of which were seen just once. The top ten constitute around 2.5% of the sample. What this sample's time point label stands for: newly diagnosed, previously untreated cHL patient sample. Sequencing input: peripheral blood mononuclear cells (PBMCs). Every receptor here comes from a human donor with classical Hodgkin lymphoma.

The J gene is TRBJ1-2, the V gene TRBV7-9; D may be TRBD1 (5 bases). The CDR3 is 13 amino acids. V lost 5 bases and J lost 7, with 14 bases in between. The germline V gene has CDR1 SEHNR and CDR2 FQNEAQ (reference sequence). This CDR3 reads CASSVNPRVGYTF. The DNA of the CDR3 is TGTGCCAGCAGCGTAAATCCCAGGGTTGGCTACACCTTC.

Here the CDR3 reads CASSLSVAGVEASEQYF. CDR3 in DNA: TGTGCCAGCAGCTTGTCGGTAGCGGGAGTAGAAGCGAGCGAGCAGTACTTC. The chain joins TRBV5-5 to TRBJ2-7; the match to TRBD2 covers 9 bases. Germline assignment: CDR1 SGHKS and CDR2 YYEKEE (reference sequence). CDR3 size: 17 residues. The trim removed 1 base at V and 6 bases at J, leaving 14 bases unmatched.

This chain joins TRBV5-1 and TRBJ1-1, with no clear D. The CDR3 contains 16 residues. Germline CDR1 SGHRS, CDR2 YFSETQ. V was trimmed by 3 bases and J by 0 bases, leaving 15 bases between them. This chain's CDR3 is CASSSGRVGMNTEAFF. CDR3 DNA sequence: TGCGCCAGCAGCTCGGGCCGGGTCGGAATGAACACTGAAGCTTTCTTT. The whole variable domain, filled in from reference TRBV5-1 and TRBJ1-1, reads KAGVTQTPRYLIKTRGQQVTLSCSPISGHRSVSWYQQTPGQGLQFLFEYFSETQRNKGNFPGRFSGRQFSNSRSEMNVSTLELGDSALYLCASSSGRVGMNTEAFFGQGTRLTVV.

This clone was counted a single time. The genes are TRBV6-5 and TRBJ1-3; D gene ambiguous. The CDR3 is 12 amino acids. Germline-derived CDR1 and CDR2 are MNHEY and SVGAGI. V was pared by 6 bases and J by 0 bases, with 3 bases between. CDR3 bases: TGTGCCAGCAGATCCTCTGGAAACACCATATATTTT. Translated: CASRSSGNTIYF.

CDR3 region: CASSYSGAYGYTF. In DNA form, the CDR3 reads TGTGCCAGCAGTTATTCAGGGGCCTATGGCTACACCTTC. The V gene is TRBV5-6, the J gene TRBJ1-2; tentative D call: TRBD1 (6 bases). Germline V gives CDR1 SGHDT, CDR2 YYEEEE. Trimming took 5 bases from V and 4 from J, leaving 12 bases between them. The CDR3 contains 13 residues.

The J gene is TRBJ1-1, the V gene TRBV18, with D possibly being TRBD1 (6 bases). Trimming left V 5 bases short and J 4 bases short, with 11 bases between. Germline CDR1 KGHSH, CDR2 LQKENI. The CDR3 extends over 13 amino acids. DNA for the CDR3: TGTGCCAGCTCAGGGGCCAGGGGCACTGAAGCTTTCTTT. The encoded protein is CASSGARGTEAFF.

The table lists this clone with a count of one. This chain connects TRBV6-6 to TRBJ2-1; D remains unclear. CDR3 size: 11 residues. CDR1 and CDR2 (germline): MNHNY, SVGAGI (reference sequence). Trimming pared 6 bases from V and 5 bases from J, leaving 5 bases between. CDR3 amino acids: CASSYNNEQFF. The CDR3 bases are TGTGCCAGCAGCTACAACAATGAGCAGTTCTTC.

The chain couples TRBV6-5 to TRBJ1-2; D is uncertain. Germline V CDR1 and CDR2: MNHEY, SVGAGI. The V gene lost 1 base and the J gene lost 5 bases, with 11 bases spanning the gap. This CDR3 has 14 residues. As DNA, the CDR3 is TGTGCCAGCAGTTACTTAGCCGGGAATTATGGCTACACCTTC. Translation gives CASSYLAGNYGYTF.

The chain combines TRBV19 with TRBJ2-3, with 9 bases that match TRBD2. From germline, CDR1 is LNHDA and CDR2 SQIVND (reference sequence). With V trimmed by 3 bases and J by 4 bases, 5 bases remained unmatched. This CDR3 spans 15 amino acids. This CDR3 reads CASSMTSGAPDTQYF. CDR3 nucleotide sequence: TGTGCCAGTAGTATGACTAGCGGAGCCCCAGATACGCAGTATTTT. Looking up the rest from reference TRBV19 and TRBJ2-3 gives the full variable domain: DGGITQSPKYLFRKEGQNVTLSCEQNLNHDAMYWYRQDPGQGLRLIYYSQIVNDFQKGDIAEGYSVSREKKESFPLTVTSAQKNPTAFYLCASSMTSGAPDTQYFGPGTRLTVL.